The present TCR beta chain was sequenced within a study of T cells after posttransplantation cyclophosphamide. This clone was counted ten times or more. Its antigen is as yet unknown. Findings of the study overall: Recipient CMV seropositivity and CMV reactivation strongly tracked TRB clonality.

Germline V gene data show CDR1 as SGHKS and CDR2 as YYEKEE (reference sequence). The V segment lost 6 bases and the J segment 7 bases; nucleotides outside the gene matches: 12. There are 14 residues in the CDR3. Sequencing used immunoSEQ multiplex PCR; TCRdb keeps in-frame clones, though not all of them. The table lists about 39,000 clones, with no singletons. The chain has TRBV5-5 and TRBJ2-7; 8 nucleotides line up with TRBD1. The sequenced material came from PBMCs. This TCR derives from a woman aged 50 to 65 in good health and a related stem cell transplant donor. CDR3 in DNA: TGTGCCAGCACTCGGACAGGGACCTTCGATGAGCAGTACTTC. Encoded protein: CASTRTGTFDEQYF.